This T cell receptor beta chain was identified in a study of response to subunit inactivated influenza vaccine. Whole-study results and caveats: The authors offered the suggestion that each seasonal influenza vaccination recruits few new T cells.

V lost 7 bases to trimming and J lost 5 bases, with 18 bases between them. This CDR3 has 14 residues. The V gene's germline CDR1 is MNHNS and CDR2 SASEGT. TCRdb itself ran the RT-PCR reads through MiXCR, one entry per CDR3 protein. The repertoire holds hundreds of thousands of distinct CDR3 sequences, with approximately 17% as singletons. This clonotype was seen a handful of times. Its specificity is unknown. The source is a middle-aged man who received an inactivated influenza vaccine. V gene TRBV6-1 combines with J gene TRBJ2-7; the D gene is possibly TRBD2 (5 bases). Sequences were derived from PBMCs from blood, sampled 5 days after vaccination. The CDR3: CASILGPLGNEQYF. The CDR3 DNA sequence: TGTGCCAGCATTCTAGGACCCCTCGGGAACGAGCAGTACTTC.